This T cell receptor beta chain was captured by sequencing in a study of early T cells in non-severe SARS-CoV-2 infection. Across the whole study: Whole-blood bulk RNA, unsorted, was sequenced, and chains were unpaired.

Individual cDNA molecules received unique molecular identifiers during library preparation. TCRdb reprocessed the 5' RACE reads with MiXCR, giving one entry per CDR3 protein. The sample carries fewer than 50,000 distinct CDR3 sequences, about 4% recorded once. Trimming removed 5 bases at V and 1 base at J, with 16 bases between. The CDR3 consists of 15 residues. From germline, CDR1 is SGHRS and CDR2 YFSETQ. Study-level results: Clonotype matching in VDJdb favored anti-spike CD8 responses and did not capture private and CD4 specificities.

At least ten counts were recorded for this clonotype. Its antigen is as yet unknown. This receptor was taken from an adult who was a healthcare worker with PCR-confirmed SARS-CoV-2 infection or an uninfected control (not recorded which). The chain has TRBV5-1 and TRBJ2-7; D call uncertain. Specimen: whole blood. The CDR3 is CASSPGGVLSYEQYF. The CDR3 coding sequence is TGCGCCAGCAGTCCGGGCGGTGTTTTGTCCTACGAGCAGTACTTC.